Below are 28 T cell receptor beta chains sequenced from a single sample in a study of identical twins. TCRdb re-called the 5' RACE reads through MiXCR, storing one row per CDR3 protein. Of a few hundred thousand distinct CDR3 sequences in the sample, around a tenth were seen once. This sample was also put to use in a study of yellow fever vaccine responses in identical twins.

Sequenced sample: PBMCs. The receptors derive from a woman under 30 in good health.

This clonotype was counted at least ten times. CDR3 loop: CASSSNRGGTEAFF. The CDR3 DNA reads as TGCGCCAGCAGTTCTAACAGGGGAGGAACTGAAGCTTTCTTT. V and J are TRBV5-1 and TRBJ1-1; TRBD1 matches at 7 bases. The CDR3 is made up of 14 amino acids. CDR1 and CDR2 (germline): SGHRS, YFSETQ. The ends lost 5 bases at V and 5 bases at J; junction bases unmatched: 9.

This clonotype was counted between two and nine times. V and J are TRBV12-3 or TRBV12-4 and TRBJ2-1; D may be TRBD2 (5 bases). The V gene lost 6 bases and the J gene lost 5 bases, with 17 bases spanning the gap. The CDR3 totals 15 residues. The DNA of the CDR3 is TGTGCCAGCAGCCCCCTCACGGCTAGCCACAATGAGCAGTTCTTC. As protein: CASSPLTASHNEQFF.

The chain uses TRBV7-2 and TRBJ2-3; 9 bases are a match to TRBD2. This CDR3 has 17 residues. V trimming: 3 bases; J trimming: 4 bases; junction bases outside the gene matches: 11. Per the germline V gene, CDR1 is SGHTA and CDR2 is FQGNSA. CDR3: CASSFRFSGRLADTQYF. In DNA form, the CDR3 reads TGTGCCAGCAGCTTTCGTTTTAGCGGGAGATTGGCAGATACGCAGTATTTT.

This clonotype appeared many times. The chain recombines TRBV28 with TRBJ2-3, with 8 positions matching TRBD2. This CDR3 is built from 16 residues. CDR1 is MDHEN, CDR2 SYDVKM, per germline. The J segment lost 2 bases and the V segment lost 3 bases, leaving 7 bases of the junction unmatched. CDR3 amino acids: CASSFQSGSTTDTQYF. In DNA form, the CDR3 reads TGTGCCAGCAGTTTCCAAAGCGGGAGTACCACAGATACGCAGTATTTT.

The V gene is TRBV5-1, the J gene TRBJ2-1; 9 bases align to TRBD1. The CDR3 contains 14 residues. CDR1 and CDR2 (germline): SGHRS, YFSETQ. V was pared by 3 bases and J by 8 bases, with 6 bases of the junction left unmatched. The CDR3 DNA reads as TGCGCCAGCAGCTGGACAGGGGTAGGGGATGAGCAGTTCTTC. Translated, it gives CASSWTGVGDEQFF.

V is TRBV28 and J is TRBJ2-7; 8 bases line up with TRBD1. Germline assignment: CDR1 MDHEN and CDR2 SYDVKM. The CDR3 sequence is 15 residues long. With 6 bases clipped from V and 0 bases from J, the junction kept 7 bases outside the gene matches. CDR3 residues: CASRLTGGGSYEQYF. As DNA, the CDR3 is TGTGCCAGCAGACTCACAGGGGGAGGCTCCTACGAGCAGTACTTC.

This chain joins TRBV28 and TRBJ2-3; TRBD2 matches 10 bases. Germline lookup yields CDR1 MDHEN and CDR2 SYDVKM. Unmatched junction bases numbered 11, after V lost 3 bases and J lost 2 bases. The CDR3 has 18 residues. Written as DNA, the CDR3 is TGTGCCAGCAGTTTTTACCCTAAAACTAGCGGGAACACAGATACGCAGTATTTT. Protein sequence: CASSFYPKTSGNTDTQYF.

In this sample, this clonotype turned up many times. The gene calls are TRBV27 and TRBJ2-3, with D unresolved. This CDR3 comprises 15 residues. Germline values: CDR1 MNHEY, CDR2 SMNVEV (reference sequence). Trimming left V 7 bases short and J 0 bases short, with 14 bases between. The CDR3 loop reads CASTSRVQSTDTQYF. CDR3 DNA sequence: TGTGCCAGCACCTCACGGGTACAGAGCACAGATACGCAGTATTTT.

This clonotype was observed many times. CDR3 DNA sequence: TGCGCCAGCAGCTCGAGGAAGACTAGCGGGACCTACGAGCAGTACTTC. Amino acids: CASSSRKTSGTYEQYF. This chain uses TRBV5-1 with TRBJ2-7; 11 bases match TRBD2. Looked up from germline, CDR1 is SGHRS and CDR2 is YFSETQ. The CDR3 consists of 16 residues. With 3 bases clipped from V and 2 bases from J, the junction kept 7 bases outside the gene matches.

The J gene is TRBJ2-1, the V gene TRBV20-1; D is possibly TRBD1 (5 bases). Trimming left V 6 bases short and J 4 bases short, with 13 bases between. The CDR3 contains 13 residues. Germline V gives CDR1 DFQATT, CDR2 SNEGSKA (reference sequence). CDR3 DNA: TGCAGTGCCCCTCGAGACAGTTACAATGAGCAGTTCTTC. Protein product: CSAPRDSYNEQFF.

V and J are TRBV28 and TRBJ2-1, with 8 bases matching TRBD1. Trimming at V came to 2 bases and at J to 10 bases, leaving 4 bases not matched to a gene. The CDR3 is made up of 13 amino acids. Germline V gene sequence: CDR1 MDHEN, CDR2 SYDVKM. CDR3 nucleotides: TGTGCCAGCAGTTTACAGGGGGCGCTGGAGCAGTTCTTC. Its protein product is CASSLQGALEQFF.

The genes are TRBV4-3 and TRBJ2-7; 9 nucleotides match TRBD1. This CDR3 spans 15 amino acids. Germline trimming cut 3 bases from V and 5 bases from J; bases unmatched to any gene: 8. CDR1 and CDR2 from the germline V gene are LGHNA and YSLEER. The CDR3 is CASSHGDRDTDEQYF. For the CDR3, the DNA is TGCGCCAGCAGCCACGGGGACAGGGATACGGACGAGCAGTACTTC.

This clonotype was recorded at least ten times. The chain uses TRBV6-1 and TRBJ2-7; D is uncertain. Germline V gene sequence: CDR1 MNHNS, CDR2 SASEGT. V lost 3 bases and J lost 6, with 9 bases in between. CDR3 length: 12 residues. The chain's CDR3 is CASSEQVTEQYF. The CDR3 region has the DNA TGTGCCAGCAGTGAGCAGGTGACCGAGCAGTACTTC.

This clonotype occurred a few times. The chain joins TRBV7-2 to TRBJ2-5; D is undetermined. V was shortened by 5 bases and J by 4 bases, with 14 bases between the two germline ends. The CDR3 consists of 14 residues. Germline V gives CDR1 SGHTA, CDR2 FQGNSA. CDR3 sequence reads: CASSLRVSRETQYF. CDR3 sequence (DNA): TGTGCCAGCAGCCTCCGTGTATCCAGAGAGACCCAGTACTTC.

The chain employs TRBV2 and TRBJ2-5, with 7 nucleotides matching TRBD2. The CDR3 contains 13 residues. Per the germline V gene, CDR1 is SNHLY and CDR2 is FYNNEI. The trim removed 4 bases at V and 5 bases at J, leaving 4 bases unmatched. The CDR3 loop reads CASSGQAGETQYF. As DNA, the CDR3 is TGTGCCAGCAGTGGGCAAGCGGGGGAGACCCAGTACTTC.

The chain recombines TRBV6-2 or TRBV6-3 with TRBJ2-7; D unclear. Germline values: CDR1 MNHEY, CDR2 SVGEGT. The CDR3 covers 12 residues. The V gene lost 1 base and the J gene lost 6 bases, with 7 bases spanning the gap. CDR3 in amino acids: CASSYLAIEQYF. The DNA of the CDR3 is TGTGCCAGCAGTTACTTGGCGATCGAGCAGTACTTC.

This clonotype has a handful of counts. The V and J genes are TRBV7-9 and TRBJ2-7, with D possibly being TRBD2 (5 bases). Per the germline V gene, CDR1 is SEHNR and CDR2 is FQNEAQ (reference sequence). The CDR3 is 13 amino acids. Trimming took off 5 bases at V and 4 bases at J, with 12 bases between the two ends. The DNA of the CDR3 is TGTGCCAGCAGCGCGGACGGGATATACGAGCAGTACTTC. Its translation is CASSADGIYEQYF. The full variable domain, rest sourced from reference TRBV7-9 and TRBJ2-7, is DTGVSQNPRHKITKRGQNVTFRCDPISEHNRLYWYRQTLGQGPEFLTYFQNEAQLEKSRLLSDRFSAERPKGSFSTLEIQRTEQGDSAMYLCASSADGIYEQYFGPGTRLTVT.

This clonotype was counted many times. V gene TRBV3-1 combines with J gene TRBJ2-2; 9 bases match TRBD1. In germline, CDR1 is LGHDT, CDR2 YNNKEL (reference sequence). This CDR3 contains 17 residues. Trimming removed 2 bases from V and 3 bases from J; junction bases left unmatched: 7. In nucleotides, the CDR3 is TGTGCCAGCAGCCAAAGAAGGACAGGGGCCGACACCGGGGAGCTGTTTTTT. Residues: CASSQRRTGADTGELFF.

This clonotype occurred many times. J is TRBJ1-6 and V is TRBV7-9; D is undetermined. The V end was cut by 1 base, the J end by 10 bases, with 8 bases between. CDR1 and CDR2 (germline): SEHNR, FQNEAQ (reference sequence). The CDR3 spans 13 residues. CDR3 sequence (DNA): TGTGCCAGCAGCTTAGATCCGTTCTCACCCCTCCACTTT. Protein product: CASSLDPFSPLHF.

This clonotype was found a few times. The CDR3 spells CASSRTGDSGNTIYF. The DNA for the CDR3 is TGTGCCAGCAGCCGTACAGGGGACAGTGGAAACACCATATATTTT. The rearrangement joins TRBV7-9 to TRBJ1-3; TRBD1 aligns across 7 bases. CDR3 length: 15 residues. Germline CDR1 and CDR2: SEHNR and FQNEAQ (reference sequence). The V segment lost 5 bases and the J segment 3 bases; nucleotides outside the gene matches: 7.

The chain employs TRBV3-1 and TRBJ1-1; a possible D gene is TRBD1 (6 bases). The germline V gene has CDR1 LGHDT and CDR2 YNNKEL (reference sequence). CDR3 length: 11 amino acids. The V gene lost 0 bases and the J gene lost 11 bases, with 7 bases spanning the gap. CDR3 sequence: CASSQDRGAFF. The CDR3 nucleotides are TGTGCCAGCAGCCAAGATAGGGGGGCTTTCTTT.

J is TRBJ2-1 and V is TRBV18; D not certain. The length of the CDR3 is 13 residues. V lost 3 bases and J lost 6, with 9 bases in between. Germline CDR1 KGHSH, CDR2 LQKENI. CDR3 residues: CASSPLMANEQFF. CDR3 sequence (DNA): TGTGCCAGCTCACCCCTCATGGCCAATGAGCAGTTCTTC.

This clonotype has at least ten counts. This chain uses TRBV5-1 with TRBJ2-2, with D unresolved. V lost 0 bases and J lost 2, with 8 bases in between. The germline V gene encodes CDR1 SGHRS and CDR2 YFSETQ. The CDR3 spans 15 residues. CDR3 loop: CASSLERVNTGELFF. In DNA, the CDR3 is TGCGCCAGCAGCTTGGAAAGGGTAAACACCGGGGAGCTGTTTTTT.

This clonotype was seen only a few times. The chain is built from TRBV7-2 and TRBJ2-7; D unresolved. The V gene's germline CDR1 is SGHTA and CDR2 FQGNSA. The CDR3 extends over 15 amino acids. With 1 base removed from V and 4 bases from J, the gap between germline ends came to 14 bases. The CDR3 region has the DNA TGTGCCAGCAGCTTAGTGGAAGGCTTGGTATACGAGCAGTACTTC. This encodes CASSLVEGLVYEQYF.

In regard to this clonotype: A read error is likely, as this CDR3 ends without the conserved phenylalanine or tryptophan. J is TRBJ2-5 and V is TRBV5-6, with 7 bases matching TRBD2. This CDR3 comprises 14 residues. The germline V gene encodes CDR1 SGHDT and CDR2 YYEEEE. Trimming removed 0 bases from V and 5 bases from J; junction bases left unmatched: 4. The CDR3 here is CASSLARAGETQYL. Written as DNA, the CDR3 is TGTGCCAGCAGCTTGGCAAGAGCGGGGGAGACCCAGTACTTA.

There are a few counts of this clonotype. The chain uses TRBV7-8 and TRBJ1-3; 8 nucleotides line up with TRBD1. The germline V gene has CDR1 SGHVS and CDR2 FQNEAQ. V trimming: 4 bases; J trimming: 0 bases; junction bases outside the gene matches: 5. The CDR3 is 16 amino acids. For the CDR3, the DNA is TGTGCCAGCAGCTGGACAGGGAGCTTCTCTGGAAACACCATATATTTT. Amino acid sequence: CASSWTGSFSGNTIYF.

Details on this clonotype: Germline and junction disagree at one end, which may indicate a read error. This chain connects TRBV20-1 to TRBJ2-1, with 11 bases aligning to TRBD2. Germline V gene sequence: CDR1 DFQATT, CDR2 SNEGSKA (reference sequence). The CDR3 runs to 16 residues. The DNA for the CDR3 is TGCTGTGCTACGAAACTAGCGGGGGACGTCTACAATGAGCAGTTCTTC. As protein: CCATKLAGDVYNEQFF.

The rearrangement joins TRBV3-1 to TRBJ2-1, with D maybe TRBD2 (6 bases). V shed 3 bases and J shed 4 bases, with 7 bases lying between them. CDR1 is LGHDT, CDR2 YNNKEL, per germline (reference sequence). The CDR3 covers 13 residues. DNA of the CDR3: TGTGCCAGCAGCCAGCGGGGTTACAATGAGCAGTTCTTC. Its translation: CASSQRGYNEQFF.